Reported below is one T cell receptor beta chain. What it binds is unknown. Trimming removed 3 bases from V and 2 bases from J; junction bases left unmatched: 10. The CDR3 has 16 amino acids. The V gene's germline CDR1 is MGHRA and CDR2 YSYEKL. This record comes from a study of post-analysis software for immune sequencing data. Study context: Recorded disease courses covered relapsing-remitting, secondary progressive and progressive-relapsing multiple sclerosis. Some patients had no subtype annotation.

Overall study findings and caveats: Five TRBV segments appeared more often in patients than in controls, and TRBV5-6, TRBV5-1 and TRBV20-1 were among these. Clustering by F measure revealed strong co-clustering among samples prepared together in one batch. For normalized Chao1 diversity, multiple sclerosis patients scored significantly lower than controls did.

Libraries were made from TCR beta cDNA, and they carried unique molecular identifiers. TCRdb reanalysed the PCR reads using MiXCR and keeps one entry per CDR3 protein. The table shows approximately 350,000 distinct CDR3 sequences, with less than 35% occurring only once. The TCR sequence derives from a girl aged 10-17 years with multiple sclerosis. This chain uses TRBV4-1 with TRBJ2-7; 7 bases match TRBD1. The sequencing input was blood. Here the CDR3 DNA reads TGCGCCAGCAGCCAGCCGACAGGGAATAGTCCCTACGAGCAGTACTTC. Amino acids: CASSQPTGNSPYEQYF.